The entry below describes one TCR beta chain. The target antigen is unknown. One base away lies a much larger clone, so this may be a sequencing read error. This sample is part of a study of CD8 T cells in ankylosing spondylitis. The study, taken as a whole, reports: Clones tied to disease were said to be significantly enriched in matched ankylosing spondylitis synovial fluid.

The CDR3 runs 13 residues. CDR1 and CDR2 from the germline V gene are SQVTM and ANQGSEA. V was cut by 5 bases and J by 0 bases, with 8 bases left in between. Using its own MiXCR run on the 5' RACE reads, TCRdb lists one record per CDR3 protein. The data contain about 200,000 distinct CDR3 sequences, under 30% of them singletons. The chain uses TRBV29-1 and TRBJ1-3; D unresolved. The source of this sequence is a male donor with ankylosing spondylitis or in good health (not recorded which). The material sequenced was blood, either unsorted or a sorted T cell fraction (not recorded which). In DNA, the CDR3 is TGCAGCGTTAAATCAGGCTCTGGAAACACCATATATTTT. Encoded protein: CSVKSGSGNTIYF.